The 20 T cell receptor beta chains reported below all come from one sample, sequenced in a study of metastatic and nonmetastatic thyroid tumors. Every patient was untreated before thyroid surgery. TCRdb reprocessed the PCR reads via MiXCR. The sample lists over 5,500 clones; roughly 32% were seen once. Sequenced sample: adjacent normal tissue. Every receptor here comes from a female donor with papillary thyroid cancer or a benign thyroid nodule (not recorded which). Some clones in this sample may be carry-over from other donors' samples.

Only a few counts were recorded for this clone. The chain combines TRBV27 with TRBJ2-7; D may match TRBD1 or TRBD2 (5 bases each). The CDR3 has 13 residues. The V end was cut by 4 bases, the J end by 3 bases, with 10 bases between. The germline V gene has CDR1 MNHEY and CDR2 SMNVEV (reference sequence). CDR3 residues: CASSWGRGYEQYF. CDR3 DNA sequence: TGTGCCAGCAGTTGGGGCCGGGGCTACGAGCAGTACTTC.

This clone ranks as medium-sized. The genes are TRBV12-3 or TRBV12-4 and TRBJ2-7, with 12 nucleotides matching TRBD1. J was trimmed by 5 bases and V by 2 bases; bases with no gene match: 19. The CDR3 has 20 amino acids. The CDR3 nucleotides are TGTGCCAGCAGTTTACTGCTCGGGACAGGGGGCGGTAAAGGCTTGGACGAGCAGTACTTC. This encodes CASSLLLGTGGGKGLDEQYF.

This clone is labeled as medium-sized (0.01 to 0.1%). The V gene is TRBV5-5, the J gene TRBJ2-7; no clear D gene. Germline CDR1 reads SGHKS; CDR2 reads YYEKEE (reference sequence). Trimming took 0 bases from V and 2 from J, leaving 9 bases between them. The CDR3 sequence is 14 residues long. The CDR3 loop is CASSLGRYTYEQYF. The CDR3 coding sequence is TGTGCCAGCAGCTTGGGTCGATATACCTACGAGCAGTACTTC.

In this sample, this clone turned up a few times. The V call is TRBV2, the J call TRBJ1-1; 9 bases are a match to TRBD1. The V segment lost 4 bases and the J segment 5 bases; nucleotides outside the gene matches: 2. The CDR3 has 13 amino acids. Germline lookup yields CDR1 SNHLY and CDR2 FYNNEI. The CDR3 DNA reads TGTGCCAGCAGTGGACAGGGGGGGACTGAAGCTTTCTTT. Encoded protein: CASSGQGGTEAFF. Using reference TRBV2 and TRBJ1-1 for the parts outside the CDR3, the full variable domain is EPEVTQTPSHQVTQMGQEVILRCVPISNHLYFYWYRQILGQKVEFLVSFYNNEISEKSEIFDDQFSVERPDGSNFTLKIRSTKLEDSAMYFCASSGQGGTEAFFGQGTRLTVV.

The V and J genes are TRBV14 and TRBJ2-1; 9 bases line up with TRBD2. There are 17 residues in the CDR3. CDR1 is SGHDN, CDR2 FVKESK, per germline. Trimming at V came to 4 bases and at J to 4 bases, leaving 11 bases not matched to a gene. DNA of the CDR3: TGTGCCAGCAGCCCCTCAGCCTCAGCGGGAGGATACAATGAGCAGTTCTTC. It encodes CASSPSASAGGYNEQFF.

The chain is built from TRBV25-1 and TRBJ1-2; a possible D gene is TRBD1 (6 bases). This CDR3 has 17 residues. Per the germline V gene, CDR1 is MGHDK and CDR2 is SYGVNS. The ends were cut back, 0 bases at V and 5 bases at J, with 19 bases in the middle. The CDR3, as DNA: TGTGCCAGCAGTGAATACGGTCGCAACCCGGACAGATATGGCTACACCTTC. The encoded protein is CASSEYGRNPDRYGYTF.

The chain is built from TRBV7-6 and TRBJ2-1; 8 bases match TRBD2. Looked up from germline, CDR1 is SGHVS and CDR2 is FNYEAQ. The CDR3 is 14 residues long. V was pared by 4 bases and J by 3 bases, with 2 bases of the junction left unmatched. Written as DNA, the CDR3 is TGTGCCAGCAGCTCACTAGCGGACTACAATGAGCAGTTCTTC. Amino acid sequence: CASSSLADYNEQFF.

This clone has a handful of counts. The chain employs TRBV11-2 and TRBJ1-1, with D hard to call. This CDR3 is 14 amino acids long. Germline assignment: CDR1 SGHAT and CDR2 FQNNGV. V dropped 1 base and J dropped 1 base, with 7 bases sitting between them. CDR3 nucleotides: TGTGCCAGCAGCTTAGGGGGAGCGAACACTGAAGCTTTCTTT. It is translated as CASSLGGANTEAFF.

Notes on this clone: A junction boundary mismatches the germline segment, possibly from a read error. The chain couples TRBV6-1 to TRBJ2-6; no clear D gene. Germline V gives CDR1 MNHNS, CDR2 SASEGT. The CDR3 loop spans 18 amino acids. DNA of the CDR3: TGTGCCAGCAGTGAACTCCGGACCGATTTATCCGTGGCCAACGTCCTGTCTTTC. It translates to CASSELRTDLSVANVLSF.

V gene TRBV7-2 combines with J gene TRBJ2-5; possible D gene TRBD2, 5 bases. Trimming left V 10 bases short and J 5 bases short, with 17 bases between. Per germline, CDR1 SGHTA and CDR2 FQGNSA. There are 13 residues in the CDR3. The CDR3 region is CATSRTPGETQYF. For the CDR3, the DNA is TGTGCCACCTCTCGGACTCCGGGGGAGACCCAGTACTTC. The complete variable domain, with remaining parts taken from reference TRBV7-2 and TRBJ2-5, reads GAGVSQSPSNKVTEKGKDVELRCDPISGHTALYWYRQSLGQGLEFLIYFQGNSAPDKSGLPSDRFSAERTGGSVSTLTIQRTQQEDSAVYLCATSRTPGETQYFGPGTRLLVL.

The gene calls are TRBV11-2 and TRBJ2-7, with D possibly TRBD1 on 6 matching bases. This CDR3 is 15 amino acids long. In germline, CDR1 is SGHAT, CDR2 FQNNGV. V was pared by 2 bases and J by 0 bases, with 11 bases between. CDR3 DNA: TGTGCCAGCAGCTTACCGGGCAGGGGCTCCTACGAGCAGTACTTC. The encoded protein is CASSLPGRGSYEQYF.

This chain uses TRBV7-9 with TRBJ2-7, with 12 bases identical to TRBD2. CDR3 length: 14 amino acids. The ends lost 7 bases at V and 7 bases at J; junction bases unmatched: 8. The germline gives CDR1 SEHNR, CDR2 FQNEAQ (reference sequence). This chain's CDR3 is CASIPSGRAAEQYF. The CDR3 bases are TGTGCCAGCATCCCTAGCGGGAGGGCCGCTGAGCAGTACTTC. The full variable domain, rest sourced from reference TRBV7-9 and TRBJ2-7, is DTGVSQNPRHKITKRGQNVTFRCDPISEHNRLYWYRQTLGQGPEFLTYFQNEAQLEKSRLLSDRFSAERPKGSFSTLEIQRTEQGDSAMYLCASIPSGRAAEQYFGPGTRLTVT.

This chain connects TRBV12-3 or TRBV12-4 to TRBJ2-3, with D unresolved. V was clipped by 3 bases and J by 4 bases, with 8 bases between them. This CDR3 has 13 amino acids. CDR3 in amino acids: CASSFSGSDTQYF. The DNA of the CDR3 is TGTGCCAGCAGTTTTTCCGGATCAGATACGCAGTATTTT.

This clone has just a few counts. This rearrangement joins TRBV6-5 to TRBJ2-7, with D perhaps matching TRBD1 or TRBD2 (5 bases each). Looked up from germline, CDR1 is MNHEY and CDR2 is SVGAGI. Trimming removed 0 bases from V and 6 bases from J, with 9 bases in between. The CDR3 covers 13 residues. The CDR3 region has the DNA TGTGCCAGCAGTTACTCGAGGGGCGGCGAGCAGTACTTC. It specifies CASSYSRGGEQYF.

This clone was picked up a small number of times. A read error may be the cause here, since a much bigger clone is one base away. The chain joins TRBV6-5 to TRBJ2-7; D uncertain. Germline V CDR1 and CDR2: MNHEY, SVGAGI. V gave up 0 bases and J gave up 4 bases, with 19 bases separating them. CDR3 length: 17 residues. For the CDR3, the DNA is TGTGCCAGCAGTTACTCGAAGTCTGTCAGCAGAGATTACGAGCAGTACTTC. It is translated as CASSYSKSVSRDYEQYF.

This chain joins TRBV5-8 and TRBJ2-3; perhaps D is TRBD1 or TRBD2 (5 bases each). The CDR3 runs 14 residues. The germline gives CDR1 SGHTS, CDR2 YDEGEE. The V end was cut by 2 bases, the J end by 4 bases, with 11 bases between. The CDR3 nucleotides read TGTGCCAGCAGCTTTAGTGGGGGTGCAGATACGCAGTATTTT. It translates to CASSFSGGADTQYF.

V is TRBV6-6 and J is TRBJ2-2; D is unclear. Per the germline V gene, CDR1 is MNHNY and CDR2 is SVGAGI (reference sequence). CDR3 size: 11 residues. V was trimmed by 7 bases and J by 6 bases, leaving 6 bases between them. CDR3 in DNA: TGTGCCAGCATCGAGGCCGGGGAGCTGTTTTTT. Translation: CASIEAGELFF.

V and J are TRBV11-3 and TRBJ2-3; TRBD1 matches 7 bases. Looked up from germline, CDR1 is SGHNT and CDR2 is YENEEA. J gave up 4 bases and V 5 bases, and 9 bases lay outside the gene matches. The CDR3 runs to 15 residues. CDR3 nucleotide sequence: TGTGCCAGCAGCCTCGGACAGGCCGGCGCAGATACGCAGTATTTT. Its protein product is CASSLGQAGADTQYF.

This clone has a handful of counts. The rearrangement links TRBV28 to TRBJ2-1; weak D call: TRBD1 (6 bases). Germline V gene data show CDR1 as MDHEN and CDR2 as SYDVKM. This CDR3 region has 16 residues. V lost 2 bases, J lost 8 bases, and 19 bases lay in between. CDR3 sequence reads: CASSLLFLGARDEQFF. CDR3 coding DNA: TGTGCCAGCAGTTTACTGTTCTTGGGGGCCAGGGATGAGCAGTTCTTC.

This clone occurred a few times. V is TRBV7-2 and J is TRBJ2-3; possibly TRBD2 for D (6 bases). The ends were cut back, 0 bases at V and 9 bases at J, with 16 bases in the middle. The germline V gene encodes CDR1 SGHTA and CDR2 FQGNSA. The CDR3 length is 15 residues. The CDR3 is CASSLAGGPEFTQYF. The CDR3 coding sequence is TGTGCCAGCAGCTTAGCCGGGGGACCAGAATTCACGCAGTATTTT.